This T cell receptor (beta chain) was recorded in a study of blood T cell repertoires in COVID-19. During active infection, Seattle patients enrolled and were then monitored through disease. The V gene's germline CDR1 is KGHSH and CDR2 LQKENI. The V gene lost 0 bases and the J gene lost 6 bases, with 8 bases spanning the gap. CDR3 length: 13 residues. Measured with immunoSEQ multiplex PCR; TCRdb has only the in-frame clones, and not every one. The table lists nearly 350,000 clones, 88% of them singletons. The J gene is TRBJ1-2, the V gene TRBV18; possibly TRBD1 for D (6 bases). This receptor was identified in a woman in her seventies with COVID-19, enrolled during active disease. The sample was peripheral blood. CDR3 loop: CASSPPYRDGYTF. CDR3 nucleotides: TGTGCCAGCTCACCACCATACAGGGATGGCTACACCTTC.